The sequence of this TCR beta chain was determined in a study of patients and donors after allogeneic stem cell transplantation. Germline V gene lookup returns CDR1 MNHNS and CDR2 SASEGT. With 6 bases clipped from V and 5 bases from J, the junction kept 5 bases outside the gene matches. The CDR3 has 14 residues. TCRdb reprocessed the RT-PCR reads with MiXCR, giving one entry per CDR3 protein. The sample lists about 230,000 distinct CDR3 sequences; approximately 14% were seen once. Material for sequencing was blood, either unsorted or a sorted T cell fraction (not recorded which). This receptor was obtained from a human donor who was either an allogeneic HSCT recipient or a stem cell or donor lymphocyte infusion donor (not recorded which). It is not recorded whose cells these are; they may come from a transplant donor. The chain is built from TRBV6-1 and TRBJ2-2, with 8 nucleotides matching TRBD1. DNA for the CDR3: TGTGCCAGCAGGCGAACAGGGGGTACCGGGGAGCTGTTTTTT. Translating gives CASRRTGGTGELFF.